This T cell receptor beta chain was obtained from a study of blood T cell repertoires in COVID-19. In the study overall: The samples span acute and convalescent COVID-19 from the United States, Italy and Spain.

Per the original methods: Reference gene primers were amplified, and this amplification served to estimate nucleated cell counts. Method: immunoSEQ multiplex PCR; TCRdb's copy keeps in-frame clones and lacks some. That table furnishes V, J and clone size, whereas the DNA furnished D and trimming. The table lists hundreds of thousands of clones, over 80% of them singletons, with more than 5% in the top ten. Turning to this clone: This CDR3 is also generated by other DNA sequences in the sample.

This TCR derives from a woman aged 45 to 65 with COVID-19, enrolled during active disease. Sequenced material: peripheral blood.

The CDR3 region is CASSQDSLAGVEQYF. In nucleotides, the CDR3 is TGTGCCAGCAGCCAAGATTCACTGGCGGGAGTCGAGCAGTACTTC. The J gene is TRBJ2-7, the V gene TRBV3-1 (or the pseudogene TRBV3-2), with TRBD2 matching over 7 bases. After removal of 0 bases from V and 6 bases from J, the junction contained 8 bases not matched to a gene. Germline V lookup: CDR1 LGHDT, CDR2 YNNKEL (reference sequence). The CDR3 totals 15 residues.